This section outlines one T cell receptor (beta chain) sequence together with its context. Its matching antigen is unknown. The sample contains more than one DNA sequence encoding this CDR3. The repertoire was sequenced with immunoSEQ multiplex PCR; TCRdb's copy has only in-frame clones and lacks some. The sample has 55,000 or so clones; about nine tenths are singletons. This entry comes from a study of OX40 agonist ivuxolimab in advanced cancers. Looking at the study overall: One patient with hepatocellular carcinoma and two with cutaneous melanoma, three in all, had partial responses.

Study outcomes and limitations: With doses of 0.1 to 3.0 mg/kg, CD4+ and CD8+ blood T cells had undergone clonal expansion by week 6.

V was trimmed by 7 bases and J by 0 bases, leaving 9 bases between them. Germline CDR1 MNHEY, CDR2 SMNVEV (reference sequence). The CDR3 runs to 13 residues. This TCR was sampled from an adult with an advanced solid tumor such as melanoma, head and neck, liver or kidney cancer. The sequencing here drew on CD4+ or CD8+ T cells sorted from blood, taken in a trial of the OX40 agonist ivuxolimab. J is TRBJ1-1 and V is TRBV27, with D perhaps matching TRBD1 (6 bases). The CDR3 DNA reads TGTGCCAGCAAGGGGGAAATGAACACTGAAGCTTTCTTT. Translated: CASKGEMNTEAFF.